Described below is a single TCR beta chain sequence and its context. Its antigen remains unidentified. The record originates from a study of early T cells in non-severe SARS-CoV-2 infection. Across the whole study: Sequencing used unsorted whole-blood bulk RNA, so chains lack pairing. General study points: Using VDJdb, the matching emphasized anti-spike CD8 responses while missing private and CD4 specificities.

J was trimmed by 1 base and V by 8 bases; bases with no gene match: 15. The CDR3 is made up of 18 amino acids. The germline V gene has CDR1 MNHNS and CDR2 SASEGT. From the 5' RACE reads, TCRdb called clonotypes with MiXCR, one entry per CDR3 protein. The sample gives fewer than 55,000 distinct CDR3 sequences, roughly 6.1% of which show up once; roughly 20% is in the top ten. Sequencing used whole blood, obtained at baseline. V gene TRBV6-1 combines with J gene TRBJ1-5; the match to TRBD1 covers 9 bases. This sequence was found in an adult who was a healthcare worker with PCR-confirmed SARS-CoV-2 infection or an uninfected control (not recorded which). CDR3 in DNA: TGTGCCAGCTTCGGGGAGACAGGGGGATTCTGGAGCAATCAGCCCCAGCATTTT. It is translated as CASFGETGGFWSNQPQHF.